The clone carrying this TCR beta chain was counted ten times or more. A junction boundary mismatches the germline segment, possibly from a read error. Patients underwent thyroid surgery, and none had received any treatment before it. TCRdb reassembled clones from the PCR reads with MiXCR. Of some 21,000 clones in the sample, roughly an eighth are singletons; the top ten hold approximately 6.2%. This entry belongs to a study of metastatic and nonmetastatic thyroid tumors. Sequenced material: blood. This TCR came from a male donor with papillary thyroid cancer or a benign thyroid nodule (not recorded which). Some clones in this sample may be carry-over from other donors' samples.

The CDR3 nucleotides are TGTGCCAGCAGCCAAGGGGTAGCGGGAGGAGTATCCTTC. This translates into CASSQGVAGGVSF. The chain employs TRBV3-1 and TRBJ2-7, with 10 bases lining up with TRBD2. The germline V gene encodes CDR1 LGHDT and CDR2 YNNKEL (reference sequence). This CDR3 has 13 amino acids.